Described below is a single TCR beta chain sequence and its context. The V gene lost 2 bases and the J gene lost 1 base, with 12 bases spanning the gap. Germline-derived CDR1 and CDR2 are KGHDR and SFDVKD. The CDR3 runs to 16 residues. The data are from a study of blood T cell repertoires in COVID-19. In the original workflow: Reference gene primer amplification in the assay estimated nucleated cell counts. Method: immunoSEQ multiplex PCR; TCRdb's copy keeps in-frame clones and lacks some. The V and J calls and clone size were taken over from that table, and D and trimming were inferred from the DNA. The data contain 150,000 or so clones, 77% of them singletons.

Material: peripheral blood. V gene TRBV24-1 combines with J gene TRBJ2-3; D remains ambiguous. This TCR came from a woman aged 45-59 years with active or convalescent COVID-19. CDR3 residues: CATSDSAPGGTDTQYF. CDR3 nucleotides: TGTGCCACCAGTGATTCGGCTCCAGGCGGCACAGATACGCAGTATTTT.